The next 14 T cell receptor beta chains were all read from a single sample in a study of OX40 agonist ivuxolimab in advanced cancers. Sequencing was performed with immunoSEQ multiplex PCR; in TCRdb, only in-frame clones are kept and a portion is missing. Among fewer than 80,000 clones listed, 85% to 90% were seen once. The specimen was CD4+ or CD8+ T cells sorted from blood, collected in a trial of the OX40 agonist ivuxolimab. Every receptor here comes from an adult with an advanced solid tumor such as melanoma, head and neck, liver or kidney cancer.

This clone occurred once. This rearrangement joins TRBV7-9 to TRBJ2-7; D call uncertain. The V end was cut by 8 bases, the J end by 1 base, with 9 bases between. CDR3 length: 12 amino acids. Germline V gene lookup returns CDR1 SEHNR and CDR2 FQNEAQ (reference sequence). This CDR3 is CASGRDSYEQYF. The CDR3 DNA sequence: TGTGCCAGCGGCCGTGATTCCTACGAGCAGTACTTC.

The V call is TRBV7-2, the J call TRBJ2-7; D is perhaps TRBD1 (5 bases). Trimming left V 8 bases short and J 2 bases short, with 16 bases between. Germline values: CDR1 SGHTA, CDR2 FQGNSA. The CDR3 runs 14 residues. CDR3: CASRSKTVPYEQYF. In nucleotides, the CDR3 is TGTGCCAGCCGCTCCAAGACAGTTCCCTACGAGCAGTACTTC.

V is TRBV6-5 and J is TRBJ2-1; D call uncertain. The CDR3 has 14 amino acids. Germline CDR1 MNHEY, CDR2 SVGAGI. Deletions cut 4 bases from V and 1 base from J, with 8 bases between. This CDR3 is CASSLRGSYNEQFF. The DNA of the CDR3 is TGTGCCAGCAGTTTAAGAGGATCCTACAATGAGCAGTTCTTC.

The count of this clone is one. The genes are TRBV10-2 and TRBJ1-1; the D gene is possibly TRBD1 (5 bases). Between the trimmed V and J ends, which lost 2 bases and 0 bases, there was a span of 16 bases. The CDR3 loop spans 17 amino acids. Germline CDR1 reads WSHSY; CDR2 reads SAAADI. CDR3 in DNA: TGCGCCAGCAGTGAGGAATTCGACAGTGAGATGAACACTGAAGCTTTCTTT. Translating it yields CASSEEFDSEMNTEAFF.

This sequence joins TRBV7-9 and TRBJ1-1, with unresolved D. The CDR3 length is 14 residues. Per germline, CDR1 SEHNR and CDR2 FQNEAQ (reference sequence). With 0 bases removed from V and 1 base from J, the gap between germline ends came to 6 bases. As DNA, the CDR3 is TGTGCCAGCAGCTTAGCGGTAGAGAACACTGAAGCTTTCTTT. Translating it yields CASSLAVENTEAFF.

This clone was seen only once. The CDR3, as DNA: TGTGCCAGCAGTTACCCTGGGCAGGGGGCGCCTGAGCAGTACTTC. This codes for CASSYPGQGAPEQYF. This chain connects TRBV6-5 to TRBJ2-7; 8 bases are a match to TRBD1. Germline V gene data show CDR1 as MNHEY and CDR2 as SVGAGI. The CDR3 runs 15 residues. Unmatched junction bases numbered 10, after V lost 2 bases and J lost 7 bases.

The V and J genes are TRBV4-2 and TRBJ2-2; 11 bases fit TRBD1. This CDR3 is 17 amino acids long. V lost 7 bases to trimming and J lost 4 bases; unmatched junction nucleotides: 11. Germline V lookup: CDR1 LGHNA, CDR2 YNFKEQ. The CDR3 region has the DNA TGTGCCAGCAAGAGGACAGGGGGCCCGACGGGCACCGGGGAGCTGTTTTTT. Translation gives CASKRTGGPTGTGELFF.

The CDR3 spells CASSLGRGPAYEQYF. CDR3 bases: TGTGCCAGCAGTTTAGGCAGGGGGCCTGCCTACGAGCAGTACTTC. The J gene is TRBJ2-7, the V gene TRBV27; 8 positions match TRBD1. The CDR3 has 15 residues. CDR1 MNHEY and CDR2 SMNVEV come from the germline V gene (reference sequence). The trim removed 2 bases at V and 2 bases at J, leaving 5 bases unmatched.

The gene calls are TRBV28 and TRBJ2-7, with D possibly called TRBD1 or TRBD2 (5 bases each). The CDR3 length is 18 residues. V was pared by 4 bases and J by 3 bases, with 25 bases between. In germline, CDR1 is MDHEN, CDR2 SYDVKM. The CDR3 sequence: CASSSSIGPSGRFYEQYF. For the CDR3, the DNA is TGTGCCAGCAGTTCCTCGATTGGCCCATCGGGACGGTTCTACGAGCAGTACTTC.

The V gene is TRBV10-3, the J gene TRBJ2-3; D is possibly TRBD2 (5 bases). Between the trimmed V and J ends, which lost 0 bases and 2 bases, there was a span of 15 bases. Germline V CDR1 and CDR2: ENHRY, SYGVKD. The CDR3 runs to 17 residues. This CDR3 reads CAISESVNGVSTDTQYF. The CDR3 DNA reads as TGTGCCATCAGTGAGTCGGTCAACGGGGTGTCCACAGATACGCAGTATTTT.

The V gene is TRBV28, the J gene TRBJ2-7; D is possibly TRBD1 or TRBD2 (6 bases each). V dropped 5 bases and J dropped 3 bases, with 14 bases sitting between them. The germline gives CDR1 MDHEN, CDR2 SYDVKM. The CDR3 contains 14 residues. The CDR3 sequence is CASSLRGGHYEQYF. CDR3 sequence (DNA): TGTGCCAGCAGTCTGAGAGGGGGGCACTACGAGCAGTACTTC.

The chain joins TRBV19 to TRBJ1-1, with TRBD1 identical over 9 bases. J was trimmed by 4 bases and V by 10 bases; bases with no gene match: 7. The CDR3 is 13 amino acids. Germline V CDR1 and CDR2: LNHDA, SQIVND (reference sequence). CDR3 sequence (DNA): TGTGCCATTAGGACAGGGGTGGGCACTGAAGCTTTCTTT. It encodes CAIRTGVGTEAFF.

The rearrangement joins TRBV4-3 to TRBJ2-5; TRBD2 is a possible D gene (6 bases). V lost 0 bases to trimming and J lost 5 bases, with 13 bases between them. The CDR3 totals 15 residues. Looked up from germline, CDR1 is LGHNA and CDR2 is YSLEER. The CDR3 region is CASSQEGGGPETQYF. The CDR3 bases are TGCGCCAGCAGCCAAGAGGGGGGAGGTCCCGAGACCCAGTACTTC.

CDR3 in DNA: TGCGCCAGCAGCCCACCGACTGCTCCCCGCTATGGCTACACCTTC. This sequence encodes CASSPPTAPRYGYTF. The genes are TRBV4-1 and TRBJ1-2, with unresolved D. V was clipped by 4 bases and J by 4 bases, with 16 bases between them. CDR3 length: 15 amino acids. Germline CDR1 and CDR2: MGHRA and YSYEKL.